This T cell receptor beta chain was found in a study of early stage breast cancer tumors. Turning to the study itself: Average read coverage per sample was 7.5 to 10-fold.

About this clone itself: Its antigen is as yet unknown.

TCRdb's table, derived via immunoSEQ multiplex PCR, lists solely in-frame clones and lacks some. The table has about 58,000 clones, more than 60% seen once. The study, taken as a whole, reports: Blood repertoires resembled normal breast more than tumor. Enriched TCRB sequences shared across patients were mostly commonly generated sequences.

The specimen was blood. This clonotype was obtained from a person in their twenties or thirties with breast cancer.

As DNA, the CDR3 is TGTGCCAGCAGTCTGGATTACGAGCAGTACTTC. Translation gives CASSLDYEQYF. The rearrangement links TRBV6-6 to TRBJ2-7, with unresolved D. Germline assignment: CDR1 MNHNY and CDR2 SVGAGI (reference sequence). The V end lost 5 bases, the J end lost 4 bases, and 6 bases lay between the germline ends. There are 11 residues in the CDR3.